These 8 T cell receptor beta chains share one sample of origin, sequenced in a study of Tregs in tolerant kidney transplant recipients. Only in-frame clones appear in the TCRdb table, and some are missing; sequencing was by immunoSEQ multiplex PCR. The sample table sets out roughly 32,000 clones. The sample was CD8+ T cells from blood, taken before the transplant. The receptors derive from a human donor who received a combined kidney and bone marrow transplant.

Of note for this clone: The missing CDR3 end, 3 residues past where the read stops, is filled in from the germline J gene. V is TRBV10-3 and J is TRBJ1-3; the match to TRBD1 covers 9 bases. There are 14 residues in the CDR3. Germline V CDR1 and CDR2: ENHRY, SYGVKD. Trimming removed 5 bases from V and 2 bases from J; junction bases left unmatched: 1. The CDR3 region is CAISRDRAGNTIYF. CDR3 bases read: TGTGCCATCAGTCGGGACAGGGCTGGAAACACC.

The sequenced CDR3 bases are TGTGCCAGTAGTATAAGGAGCAGCGAGTACAATGAG. Translated: CASSIRSSEYNE. In full, the CDR3 is CASSIRSSEYNEQFF. The chain joins TRBV19 to TRBJ2-1; D gene unclear. The read falls 3 residues short of the CDR3 end, and the missing part is taken from the germline J gene. Germline V gene data show CDR1 as LNHDA and CDR2 as SQIVND (reference sequence). The CDR3 has 15 residues. V gave up 2 bases and J gave up 4 bases, with 12 bases separating them.

A note on this clone: From the germline J gene comes the end of the CDR3, since the read stops 3 residues before it. The rearrangement joins TRBV7-6 to TRBJ2-3; D unclear. The CDR3 extends over 14 amino acids. V dropped 7 bases and J dropped 2 bases, with 13 bases sitting between them. Germline V gene sequence: CDR1 SGHVS, CDR2 FNYEAQ. The CDR3 bases that were read are TGTGCCAGCACCCTCTCTGGGCCCACAGATACG. Amino acid sequence: CASTLSGPTDT. The full-length CDR3 reads as CASTLSGPTDTQYF.

To note about this clone: The read terminates 3 residues before the CDR3 end, so the remaining end is supplied by the germline J gene. The V gene is TRBV19, the J gene TRBJ2-5; 10 nucleotides match TRBD2. This CDR3 has 18 amino acids. Germline assignment: CDR1 LNHDA and CDR2 SQIVND (reference sequence). The ends lost 7 bases at V and 2 bases at J; junction bases unmatched: 16. The covered CDR3 bases are TGTGCCAGTATCCCCGCGGGTTGTAGCGGGGGGATTCAAGAGACC. It codes for CASIPAGCSGGIQET. The entire CDR3 is CASIPAGCSGGIQETQYF.

Points on this clone: The read finishes 3 residues shy of the CDR3 end, and the germline J gene is used to complete it. The gene calls are TRBV29-1 and TRBJ1-2, with 9 bases that match TRBD1. The germline CDR1 and CDR2 sequences are SQVTM and ANQGSEA. CDR3 length: 18 amino acids. V lost 5 bases and J lost 4; bases outside the gene matches: 20. The CDR3 is CSVLGIDGQTGGGYGYTF. The part of the CDR3 DNA that was read is TGCAGCGTTTTGGGTATAGATGGGCAGACAGGGGGTGGCTATGGC.

With respect to this clone: The sequence runs out 3 residues before the end of the CDR3; the remainder is reconstructed from the germline J gene. The chain uses TRBV16 and TRBJ1-4, with 7 positions matching TRBD1. The V gene's germline CDR1 is KGHSY and CDR2 FQNENV. CDR3 size: 15 residues. The junction had 4 bases not matched to a gene; V was cut back by 6 bases and J by 0 bases. The covered CDR3 bases are TGTGCCAGCAGTTCGACAGGGACAACTAATGAAAAA. Protein: CASSSTGTTNEK. Given in full, the CDR3 is CASSSTGTTNEKLFF. Drawing the rest from reference TRBV16 and TRBJ1-4, the complete variable domain is GEEVAQTPKHLVRGEGQKAKLYCAPIKGHSYVFWYQQVLKNEFKFLISFQNENVFDETGMPKERFSAKCLPNSPCSLEIQATKLEDSAVYFCASSSTGTTNEKLFFGSGTQLSVL.

This clone ranks as medium-sized (0.01 to 0.1%) in terms of frequency. The read stops 3 residues short of the end of the CDR3; the missing end is completed from the germline J gene. The chain joins TRBV7-4 to TRBJ2-5; maybe TRBD1 (6 bases). Germline assignment: CDR1 SGHVT and CDR2 SQSDAQ. The ends were cut back, 4 bases at V and 1 base at J, with 10 bases in the middle. CDR3 length equals 14 residues. The CDR3 here is CASSSGQVQETQYF. The sequenced CDR3 bases are TGTGCCAGCAGCTCGGGACAAGTCCAAGAGACC. The full variable domain, completed using reference TRBV7-4 and TRBJ2-5, is GAGVSQSPRYKVAKRGRDVALRCDSISGHVTLYWYRQTLGQGSEVLTYSQSDAQRDKSGRPSGRFSAERPERSVSTLKIQRTEQGDSAVYLCASSSGQVQETQYFGPGTRLLVL.

With respect to this clone: The read finishes 3 residues shy of the CDR3 end, and the germline J gene is used to complete it. The chain employs TRBV20-1 and TRBJ2-7; D unresolved. The CDR3 length is 16 residues. The V gene lost 4 bases and the J gene lost 2 bases, with 21 bases spanning the gap. Germline CDR1 reads DFQATT; CDR2 reads SNEGSKA (reference sequence). CDR3 DNA (partial): TGCAGTGCTATCCGCACCTCAGTCCGCACTACCTACGAG. This codes for CSAIRTSVRTTYE. The CDR3 in full is CSAIRTSVRTTYEQYF.